Included here is one T cell receptor (beta chain) sequence, with context. The data belong to a study of memory CD4+ T cells and cytomegalovirus serostatus. Profiling relied on immunoSEQ multiplex PCR, and the TCRdb table lists in-frame clones only, not all of them. The sample has tens of thousands of clones; just under 80% are singletons. The sort gate was single viable CD3+CD4+CD8-CD45RO+ cells for memory CD4+ T cells. The CDR3 runs 16 residues. Germline V gene sequence: CDR1 SGHNT, CDR2 YENEEA. V lost 1 base and J lost 3; bases outside the gene matches: 5. The receptor comes from an adult in good health and CMV-seronegative. This sequence joins TRBV11-3 and TRBJ2-3, with TRBD2 matching 9 bases. Sequencing was carried out using memory CD4+ T cells from blood. Written as DNA, the CDR3 is TGTGCCAGCAGCTTAGGGCGGGGGGGCCGTACAGATACGCAGTATTTT. Translated: CASSLGRGGRTDTQYF.